The rows below give T cell receptor beta chains drawn from one sample of a study of CD8 T cells in Susac syndrome. Each CDR3 protein gets one entry after TCRdb re-called the immunoSEQ multiplex PCR reads with MiXCR. The sample contains 250,000 to 350,000 distinct CDR3 sequences, 85% of which appear only once. The specimen was CD8+ T cells from PBMCs. The receptors shown here come from a human donor with multiple sclerosis. CDR3s include the opening cysteine and the closing phenylalanine or tryptophan. Each record gives: V gene, clone size, J gene, D gene, CDR3 DNA, CDR3 protein. The D gene is left open where the match is weak. Rows may omit the clone size; those that give it use once, few, many or a size class.

>TRBV27|-|TRBJ2-1|TRBD1
TGTGCCAGCAGTCCCCTTCCGGGACAGGGTTACAATGAGCAGTTCTTC
CASSPLPGQGYNEQFF
>TRBV5-4|few|TRBJ1-2|-
TGTGCCAGCAGCCCGGGGCCATGGGATGGCTACACCTTC
CASSPGPWDGYTF
>TRBV7-9|-|TRBJ2-1|-
TGTGCCAGCATACACGGGAGCTCCTACAATGAGCAGTTCTTC
CASIHGSSYNEQFF
>TRBV29-1|once|TRBJ2-7|TRBD1
TGCAGCGTTGAAGGCAGATCGGGACAGGGGGTGGTCTACGAGCAGTACTTC
CSVEGRSGQGVVYEQYF
>TRBV28|-|TRBJ2-5|-
TGTGCCAGCAGTTTAGGGGCAGTCGTTTTGCCAGAGACCCAGTACTTC
CASSLGAVVLPETQYF
>TRBV7-9|-|TRBJ1-1|TRBD1
TGTGCCAGCAGCACCCCCCAGGGGGCGTTTGTAGCTTTCTTT
CASSTPQGAFVAFF
>TRBV7-9|-|TRBJ1-1|-
TGTGCCAGCAGCTTTGGGATTGCTGAAGCTTTCTTT
CASSFGIAEAFF
>TRBV11-2|-|TRBJ2-7|TRBD1
TGTGCCAGCTTGGGACAGGGGGAGCCCTACGAGCAGTACTTC
CASLGQGEPYEQYF
>TRBV12-3/TRBV12-4|-|TRBJ1-5|TRBD1
TGTGCCAGCAGCTGGGCGACAGGGAGGCGGTTAGGTCAGCCCCAGCATTTT
CASSWATGRRLGQPQHF
>TRBV27|-|TRBJ2-7|-
TGTGCCAGCACCTCGTTGGGCCCTCGAAGTAACGAGCAGTACTTC
CASTSLGPRSNEQYF
>TRBV29-1|-|TRBJ1-2|-
TGCAGCGTTGCCAGGGAGGCTGTCGGCTACACCTTC
CSVAREAVGYTF
>TRBV28|-|TRBJ2-7|TRBD2
TGTGCCAGCACCAGGGGACTAGCGGTTGACGAGCAGTACTTC
CASTRGLAVDEQYF
>TRBV5-6|-|TRBJ2-1|TRBD1
TGTGCCAGCAGCTTTTTCGGGACAGGGGATAATGAGCAGTTCTTC
CASSFFGTGDNEQFF
>TRBV7-9|-|TRBJ2-5|-
TGTGCCAGCAGTCTGTCGGGTAGGCAAGAGACCCAGTACTTC
CASSLSGRQETQYF
>TRBV19|-|TRBJ2-1|TRBD2
TGTGCCAGTAGTATAGGGCTAGCGGGAGGTTATTACAATGAGCAGTTCTTC
CASSIGLAGGYYNEQFF
>TRBV19|few|TRBJ1-1|-
TGTGCCAGTAGTATAGCACCCTCGGTAGAAGCTTTCTTT
CASSIAPSVEAFF
>TRBV7-9|-|TRBJ2-1|TRBD2
TGTGCCAGCAAGCCGCTAGCGGGAGGGCCAGATGAGCAGTTCTTC
CASKPLAGGPDEQFF
>TRBV27|-|TRBJ2-2|TRBD2
TGTGCCAGCAGTTTTAGCGGGATCGGGGAGCTGTTTTTT
CASSFSGIGELFF
>TRBV25-1|-|TRBJ1-4|-
TGTGCCAGCAGTGAGTTGGTAGGGGAGGCAACTAATGAAAAACTGTTTTTT
CASSELVGEATNEKLFF
>TRBV27|-|TRBJ2-4|-
TGTGCCAGCAGTCCGGCCGCGCGGACAGCGTCCGGCAAAAACATTCAGTACTTC
CASSPAARTASGKNIQYF
>TRBV2|-|TRBJ1-3|-
TGTGCCAGCAGTAAACCGGGAAACACCATATATTTT
CASSKPGNTIYF
>TRBV4-2|-|TRBJ2-7|-
TGTGCCAGCAGCCAAGAGGGAGAGATTAGCGGAAATTCCTACGAGCAGTACTTC
CASSQEGEISGNSYEQYF
>TRBV30|-|TRBJ1-1|TRBD1
TGTGCCTGGAGTGTTAACAGGGGGAGGGGCACTGAAGCTTTCTTT
CAWSVNRGRGTEAFF
>TRBV9|-|TRBJ2-1|TRBD2
TGTGCCAGCAGCGCACCTAGGGGACTAGCGGGAGGGGGCTCCTACAATGAGCAGTTCTTC
CASSAPRGLAGGGSYNEQFF
>TRBV27|once|TRBJ2-1|-
TGTGCCAGCAGTTTCCTGCGGAAGAGCTCCTACAATGAGCAGTTCTTC
CASSFLRKSSYNEQFF
>TRBV12-3/TRBV12-4|-|TRBJ2-1|-
TGTGCCAGCAGTCGAGAGCAATTAGCGGAGACCTCCTACAATGAGCAGTTCTTC
CASSREQLAETSYNEQFF
>TRBV28|-|TRBJ1-1|-
TGTGCCAGCAGGCTACTCCGGGACACGAACACTGAAGCTTTCTTT
CASRLLRDTNTEAFF
>TRBV7-9|few|TRBJ1-5|TRBD1
TGTGCCAGCAGCTTGGACAGGGGACGCAATCAGCCCCAGCATTTT
CASSLDRGRNQPQHF
>TRBV30|-|TRBJ1-2|-
TGTGCCTGGAGTGCCTATGGCTACACCTTC
CAWSAYGYTF
>TRBV19|-|TRBJ1-1|-
TGTGCCAGTAGTATCGGACCGCGGTTGAACACTGAAGCTTTCTTT
CASSIGPRLNTEAFF
>TRBV27|-|TRBJ2-4|TRBD1
TGTGCCAGCAGACCGGGACAGGGGGCTCGGGGTCAGTACTTC
CASRPGQGARGQYF
>TRBV7-7|-|TRBJ2-1|-
TGTGCTAGCAGCTCCAACTATGGAGTTGGCGAGCAGTTCTTC
CASSSNYGVGEQFF
>TRBV3-1|once|TRBJ2-7|TRBD2
TGTGCCAGCAGCTTACTAGCGGAGGGAGTCTACGAGCAGTACTTC
CASSLLAEGVYEQYF
>TRBV6-1|-|TRBJ2-1|TRBD1
TGTGCCAGCAGTGAACTGGGACAGCGTAATGAGCAGTTCTTC
CASSELGQRNEQFF
>TRBV6-6|-|TRBJ2-3|-
TGTGCCAGCAGTATAATTACAGGGACAGATACGCAGTATTTT
CASSIITGTDTQYF
>TRBV30|-|TRBJ2-1|TRBD2
TGTGCCTCTCACACGGTAGCGGGGGAGCAGTTCTTC
CASHTVAGEQFF
>TRBV12-3/TRBV12-4|-|TRBJ2-3|TRBD2
TGTGCCAGCAGTCCCACTAGCGGGGTAACAGATACGCAGTATTTT
CASSPTSGVTDTQYF
>TRBV7-2|few|TRBJ2-5|-
TGTGCCAGCAGCCCGGAGGGGGGGCGTAAAGAGACCCAGTACTTC
CASSPEGGRKETQYF
>TRBV27|-|TRBJ2-2|-
TGTGCCAGCAGTCTATCCTCCGGGGAGCTGTTTTTT
CASSLSSGELFF
>TRBV7-8|once|TRBJ2-6|-
TGTGCCAGCAGCTTACGTCAGGGGAAAGGGGCCAACGTCCTGACTTTC
CASSLRQGKGANVLTF
>TRBV2|-|TRBJ1-5|-
TGTGCCAGCAAAGGAGGGGGTGGTCAGCCCCAGCATTTT
CASKGGGGQPQHF
>TRBV7-9|-|TRBJ1-2|-
TGTGCCAGCAGCTTGGGCTTTCTTGGCTACACCTTC
CASSLGFLGYTF
>TRBV23-1|-|TRBJ2-2|-
TGCGCCAGCAGTCAAAGGCCGCTCGGCGGGCGCGCGAACACCGGGGAGCTGTTTTTT
CASSQRPLGGRANTGELFF
>TRBV3-1|-|TRBJ1-5|-
TGTGCCAGCAGCCAAGAGAGCGGGAAGCCCCAGCATTTT
CASSQESGKPQHF
>TRBV7-9|-|TRBJ2-1|-
TGTGCCAGCAGCCGCAGGAACAATGAGCAGTTCTTC
CASSRRNNEQFF
>TRBV9|-|TRBJ1-5|-
TGTGCCAGCAGCAGAGGGGGGGCAGACCTGCAGCCCCAGCATTTT
CASSRGGADLQPQHF
>TRBV4-1|-|TRBJ2-6|-
TGCGCCAGCAGCCCAGGGGCCCAGTACTCTGGGGCCAACGCCCTGACTTTC
CASSPGAQYSGANALTF
>TRBV7-9|-|TRBJ2-7|-
TGTGCCAGCAGCTGGGATTACGAGCAGTACTTC
CASSWDYEQYF